The 19 T cell receptor beta chains below were found in one sample sequenced in a study of cytomegalovirus exposure and HLA in healthy donors. The PCR was carried out with 60 Vbeta primers and 13 Jbeta primers. Produced via immunoSEQ multiplex PCR; TCRdb's table is partial and in-frame only. The sample carries 210,000 or so clones, approximately 87% recorded once. The sample was PBMCs. Source of these receptors: a human donor in good health.

This rearrangement joins TRBV5-1 to TRBJ2-7; 8 bases fit TRBD2. The junction had 6 bases not matched to a gene; V was cut back by 0 bases and J by 4 bases. The germline CDR1 and CDR2 sequences are SGHRS and YFSETQ. The CDR3 consists of 15 residues. CDR3 DNA sequence: TGCGCCAGCAGCTTGGGAAGCGGGAGTATGTACGAGCAGTACTTC. Amino acid sequence: CASSLGSGSMYEQYF.

The gene calls are TRBV25-1 and TRBJ2-7, with 10 bases fitting TRBD1. V shed 1 base and J 4 bases; nucleotides not matched to a gene: 4. In germline, CDR1 is MGHDK, CDR2 SYGVNS. CDR3 length: 15 residues. The CDR3: CASSEFGTGDYEQYF. The DNA for the CDR3 is TGTGCCAGCAGTGAATTTGGGACAGGGGATTACGAGCAGTACTTC.

The CDR3 protein is CAISERDRFYGYTF. The CDR3 coding sequence is TGTGCCATCAGTGAGCGGGACAGGTTCTATGGCTACACCTTC. The V and J genes are TRBV10-3 and TRBJ1-2, with 8 bases lining up with TRBD1. Germline CDR1 ENHRY, CDR2 SYGVKD. The V and J ends lost 2 bases and 4 bases, in that order; junction bases with no gene match: 3. There are 14 residues in the CDR3.

V usage is TRBV10-3 and J usage is TRBJ1-2; maybe TRBD1 (5 bases). V was shortened by 5 bases and J by 6 bases, with 13 bases between the two germline ends. This CDR3 is 13 amino acids long. CDR1 is ENHRY and CDR2 is SYGVKD in the germline V gene. DNA for the CDR3: TGTGCCATCAGTCAGGGCAGGGAGGATGGCTACACCTTC. Amino acids: CAISQGREDGYTF.

The chain is built from TRBV2 and TRBJ2-5; 10 bases line up with TRBD1. CDR3 length: 13 residues. CDR1 SNHLY and CDR2 FYNNEI come from the germline V gene. The V segment lost 6 bases and the J segment 5 bases; nucleotides outside the gene matches: 3. The CDR3 sequence is CASSGQGVETQYF. CDR3 sequence (DNA): TGTGCCAGCAGCGGACAGGGGGTGGAGACCCAGTACTTC.

The chain employs TRBV7-2 and TRBJ2-1; 8 bases map to TRBD2. The V segment lost 2 bases and the J segment 3 bases; nucleotides outside the gene matches: 3. The CDR3 covers 15 residues. Germline CDR1 reads SGHTA; CDR2 reads FQGNSA. In DNA form, the CDR3 reads TGTGCCAGCAGCTTACGCCTAGCGGGCTACAATGAGCAGTTCTTC. Protein: CASSLRLAGYNEQFF.

The chain couples TRBV13 to TRBJ2-7; TRBD2 aligns across 8 bases. Germline V gives CDR1 PRHDT, CDR2 FYEKMQ (reference sequence). The CDR3 spans 15 residues. Unmatched junction bases numbered 4, after V lost 3 bases and J lost 0 bases. The CDR3 spells CASSFISGASYEQYF. CDR3 nucleotide sequence: TGTGCCAGCAGCTTCATTAGCGGGGCCTCCTACGAGCAGTACTTC.

V is TRBV4-2 and J is TRBJ2-5; 7 bases align to TRBD2. The germline V gene has CDR1 LGHNA and CDR2 YNFKEQ. The V gene end was trimmed by 4 bases and the J gene end by 4 bases; junction bases not matched to a gene: 12. CDR3 length equals 16 residues. CDR3 in amino acids: CASSPYRGGSIETQYF. As DNA, the CDR3 is TGTGCCAGCAGCCCGTATCGAGGCGGGAGCATAGAGACCCAGTACTTC.

V and J are TRBV5-4 and TRBJ2-3, with TRBD2 matching over 11 bases. Germline V lookup: CDR1 SGHNT, CDR2 YYREEE (reference sequence). This CDR3 has 14 amino acids. V lost 3 bases and J lost 5; bases outside the gene matches: 2. The chain's CDR3 is CASSSGLAGDTQYF. CDR3 coding DNA: TGTGCCAGCAGCTCAGGACTAGCGGGAGATACGCAGTATTTT. The entire variable domain, with the rest obtained from reference TRBV5-4 and TRBJ2-3, is as follows: ETGVTQSPTHLIKTRGQQVTLRCSSQSGHNTVSWYQQALGQGPQFIFQYYREEENGRGNFPPRFSGLQFPNYSSELNVNALELDDSALYLCASSSGLAGDTQYFGPGTRLTVL.

The rearrangement links TRBV13 to TRBJ2-7; weak D call: TRBD2 (5 bases). V was clipped by 5 bases and J by 7 bases, with 15 bases between them. CDR1 and CDR2 (germline): PRHDT, FYEKMQ (reference sequence). The CDR3 covers 13 residues. The CDR3 nucleotides read TGTGCCAGCAGCCCGGAGAGCGGTAAGGAGCAGTACTTC. Translation: CASSPESGKEQYF.

J is TRBJ2-7 and V is TRBV27; 7 bases line up with TRBD2. Trimming cost V 2 bases and J 6 bases; bases outside gene matches: 7. CDR1 is MNHEY, CDR2 SMNVEV, per germline (reference sequence). This CDR3 spans 14 amino acids. For the CDR3, the DNA is TGTGCCAGCAGTTTAGGGAGGGCGATAACCGAGCAGTACTTC. Amino acid sequence: CASSLGRAITEQYF.

The chain carries TRBV29-1 and TRBJ2-5; D is perhaps TRBD1 (6 bases). With 2 bases removed from V and 0 bases from J, the gap between germline ends came to 13 bases. CDR3 length: 15 amino acids. Germline V gives CDR1 SQVTM, CDR2 ANQGSEA. CDR3 DNA sequence: TGCAGCGTTGAAAACCGACAGGAGTACCAAGAGACCCAGTACTTC. Amino acid sequence: CSVENRQEYQETQYF.

The V and J genes are TRBV30 and TRBJ2-7, with D tentatively TRBD2 (7 bases). With 4 bases removed from V and 0 bases from J, the gap between germline ends came to 13 bases. The CDR3 totals 14 residues. Germline-derived CDR1 and CDR2 are GTSNPN and SVGIG (reference sequence). CDR3 protein: CAWIPRGASYEQYF. The DNA for the CDR3 is TGTGCCTGGATCCCCCGGGGGGCCTCCTACGAGCAGTACTTC.

The gene calls are TRBV9 and TRBJ1-2; 7 bases align to TRBD1. Trimming took 3 bases from V and 4 from J; bases not matched to a gene: 9. The CDR3 has 15 amino acids. CDR1 and CDR2 (germline): SGDLS, YYNGEE. The CDR3: CASSARQGVSYGYTF. Here the CDR3 DNA reads TGTGCCAGCAGCGCCCGACAGGGAGTAAGCTATGGCTACACCTTC.

This rearrangement joins TRBV7-3 to TRBJ2-7; 10 positions agree with TRBD1. There are 15 residues in the CDR3. Germline assignment: CDR1 SGHTA and CDR2 FQGTGA. V was clipped by 0 bases and J by 4 bases; unmatched bases: 3. The CDR3 here is CASSLTGQGEYEQYF. The CDR3 coding sequence is TGTGCCAGCAGCTTAACTGGACAGGGGGAGTACGAGCAGTACTTC.

This sequence joins TRBV28 and TRBJ2-7, with 8 nucleotides matching TRBD1. The V gene end was trimmed by 10 bases and the J gene end by 4 bases; junction bases not matched to a gene: 15. This CDR3 contains 15 residues. Germline V gene lookup returns CDR1 MDHEN and CDR2 SYDVKM. CDR3 sequence reads: CATQPGQGGTYEQYF. The CDR3 DNA reads TGTGCCACCCAACCCGGACAGGGCGGGACGTACGAGCAGTACTTC. Full variable domain (outside the CDR3, taken from reference TRBV28 and TRBJ2-7): DVKVTQSSRYLVKRTGEKVFLECVQDMDHENMFWYRQDPGLGLRLIYFSYDVKMKEKGDIPEGYSVSREKKERFSLILESASTNQTSMYLCATQPGQGGTYEQYFGPGTRLTVT.

This clone has more than one count but fewer than ten. The CDR3 sequence is CASSPSRGYTGELFF. Written as DNA, the CDR3 is TGTGCCAGCAGCCCTTCCAGGGGTTACACCGGGGAGCTGTTTTTT. The chain combines TRBV7-8 with TRBJ2-2, with D possibly TRBD1 on 6 matching bases. The CDR3 runs to 15 residues. Between the trimmed V and J ends, which lost 5 bases and 3 bases, there was a span of 13 bases. From germline, CDR1 is SGHVS and CDR2 FQNEAQ.

The chain combines TRBV29-1 with TRBJ1-2, with D hard to call. The germline V gene encodes CDR1 SQVTM and CDR2 ANQGSEA. Trimming took 3 bases from V and 3 from J, leaving 11 bases between them. This CDR3 comprises 13 residues. The CDR3 DNA follows: TGCAGCGTTGATGGGTCCGACTACTATGGCTACACCTTC. Its translation: CSVDGSDYYGYTF.

This chain uses TRBV11-2 with TRBJ1-4; D is ambiguous. This CDR3 is 15 amino acids long. From germline, CDR1 is SGHAT and CDR2 FQNNGV. The V end lost 2 bases, the J end lost 7 bases, and 14 bases lay between the germline ends. The CDR3 loop is CASSLLRSLGEKLFF. Written as DNA, the CDR3 is TGTGCCAGCAGCTTATTAAGGAGCTTGGGTGAAAAACTGTTTTTT.